This passage covers 10 T cell receptor beta chains from one sample sequenced in a study of breast tumors, draining lymph nodes, adjacent tissues. TCRdb reprocessed the multiplex PCR reads with MiXCR, giving one entry per CDR3 protein. Altogether 150,000 to 200,000 distinct CDR3 sequences are present, about 30% being singletons, with the ten largest covering around 4.1%. Samples came from axillary lymph nodes draining the breast cancer. Sequencing was done on a sample of axillary lymph node tissue. All receptors derive from a female donor with breast cancer. Some clones in this sample may be carry-over from other donors' samples.

Ten or more counts support this clonotype. The chain is built from TRBV6-6 and TRBJ1-2, with D possibly matching TRBD1 (6 bases). CDR3 length equals 17 residues. CDR1 and CDR2 (germline): MNHNY, SVGAGI (reference sequence). Trimming took off 0 bases at V and 0 bases at J, with 14 bases between the two ends. The CDR3 sequence is CASSYSAERTANYGYTF. DNA of the CDR3: TGTGCCAGCAGTTACTCCGCGGAAAGGACAGCTAACTATGGCTACACCTTC.

Details on this clonotype: Because the CDR3 is missing its conserved closing phenylalanine or tryptophan, this is likely a read error. The chain uses TRBV12-3 or TRBV12-4 and TRBJ2-7, with 11 bases aligning to TRBD2. There are 15 residues in the CDR3. V shed 4 bases and J 6 bases; nucleotides not matched to a gene: 8. This CDR3 is CASSSTSGAGGEQYS. The CDR3 region has the DNA TGTGCCAGCAGTTCGACTAGCGGGGCCGGGGGCGAGCAGTACTCC.

Turning to this clonotype: Its ends do not fully match the called genes, so a read error is possible. The rearrangement links TRBV7-9 to TRBJ2-7; TRBD1 aligns across 9 bases. The CDR3 spans 16 residues. The germline V gene encodes CDR1 SEHNR and CDR2 FQNEAQ (reference sequence). CDR3 in amino acids: CAGSLGTGTENYEQYF. DNA of the CDR3: TGTGCCGGCAGCTTAGGGACAGGGACAGAAAACTACGAGCAGTACTTC.

V is TRBV7-9 and J is TRBJ1-1; possibly TRBD1 for D (6 bases). The V and J ends lost 5 bases and 11 bases respectively, with 18 bases between them. The CDR3 loop spans 13 amino acids. Germline-derived CDR1 and CDR2 are SEHNR and FQNEAQ (reference sequence). DNA of the CDR3: TGTGCCAGCAGCGCCAGCCAGGGGAAAGAGGCTTTCTTT. This codes for CASSASQGKEAFF.

The CDR3 DNA reads TGTGCCAGCAAGAGCGTCTACGAGCAGTACTTC. Protein product: CASKSVYEQYF. This chain uses TRBV12-3 or TRBV12-4 with TRBJ2-7; D ambiguous. V lost 7 bases, J lost 3 bases, and 7 bases lay in between. This CDR3 is 11 amino acids long.

At least ten counts were recorded for this clonotype. The V gene is TRBV7-2, the J gene TRBJ2-6; D remains ambiguous. Germline V gives CDR1 SGHTA, CDR2 FQGNSA. Deletions cut 5 bases from V and 0 bases from J, with 8 bases between. The CDR3 sequence is 15 residues long. The CDR3 DNA is TGTGCCAGCAGCCCCCGACGCTCTGGGGCCAACGTCCTGACTTTC. This sequence encodes CASSPRRSGANVLTF.

In the case of this clonotype: An end of the junction does not agree with germline; a read error may underlie this. The V call is TRBV2, the J call TRBJ2-1; 7 bases match TRBD2. The CDR3 consists of 17 residues. CDR1 is SNHLY and CDR2 is FYNNEI in the germline V gene. The DNA for the CDR3 is TGTGCCAGCAATCAACTAGCGTCTAGGTCCTTAGCCAGTGAGCGGTTCTTC. This encodes CASNQLASRSLASERFF.

The rearrangement uses TRBV3-1 and TRBJ1-2, with D uncertain. V was pared by 1 base and J by 0 bases, with 9 bases between. The germline gives CDR1 LGHDT, CDR2 YNNKEL (reference sequence). The CDR3 spans 15 residues. The CDR3 DNA sequence: TGTGCCAGCAGCCAAGGGTGGTCCTCTAACTATGGCTACACCTTC. Protein sequence: CASSQGWSSNYGYTF. The full variable domain, completed using reference TRBV3-1 and TRBJ1-2, is DTAVSQTPKYLVTQMGNDKSIKCEQNLGHDTMYWYKQDSKKFLKIMFSYNNKELIINETVPNRFSPKSPDKAHLNLHINSLELGDSAVYFCASSQGWSSNYGYTFGSGTRLTVV.

In its sample, this clonotype was seen many times. The chain links TRBV20-1 to TRBJ1-6; D perhaps matches TRBD1 (6 bases). Germline CDR1 reads DFQATT; CDR2 reads SNEGSKA (reference sequence). The V gene lost 6 bases and the J gene lost 9 bases, with 15 bases spanning the gap. The CDR3 spans 13 residues. DNA of the CDR3: TGCAGTGCCTTGGGGGCACAAGGTTCACCCCTCCACTTT. It codes for CSALGAQGSPLHF.

There are many counts of this clonotype. The V call is TRBV7-8, the J call TRBJ2-1; TRBD2 agrees at 8 bases. The CDR3 loop spans 15 amino acids. V lost 5 bases and J lost 5; bases outside the gene matches: 8. Germline V gene sequence: CDR1 SGHVS, CDR2 FQNEAQ. CDR3 sequence (DNA): TGTGCCAGCAGCCCGCAGACTAGCGCCGACAATGAGCAGTTCTTC. Translation gives CASSPQTSADNEQFF.